The 21 T cell receptor beta chains below were found in one sample sequenced in a study of cytomegalovirus exposure and HLA in healthy donors. 13 Jbeta primers and 60 Vbeta primers were used for the PCR. Repertoires were generated with immunoSEQ multiplex PCR, while TCRdb's copy carries only in-frame clones and drops some. The profile shows around 110,000 clones, around 76% of them singletons. Sequenced input: PBMCs. The receptors derive from a woman in her 50s in good health and CMV-seropositive.

V and J are TRBV5-1 and TRBJ2-5; D gene uncertain. The J call may be mistaken, given a closer DNA end match to TRBJ2-7. The CDR3 runs to 12 residues. Looked up from germline, CDR1 is SGHRS and CDR2 is YFSETQ. CDR3 region: CASSDLLYEQYF. The DNA of the CDR3 is TGCGCCAGCAGCGATCTTCTCTACGAGCAGTACTTC.

As concerns this clone: One end of the junction does not line up with germline, which may come from a read error. The chain uses TRBV30 and TRBJ1-4; D perhaps matches TRBD1 (6 bases). CDR1 is GTSNPN and CDR2 is SVGIG in the germline V gene (reference sequence). The CDR3 is 13 amino acids. The CDR3 sequence: CGGAEPFGEKLFF. CDR3 nucleotide sequence: TGCGGGGGGGCTGAGCCATTCGGCGAAAAACTGTTTTTT.

The chain carries TRBV18 and TRBJ1-5, with TRBD1 matching 7 bases. CDR1 is KGHSH, CDR2 LQKENI, per germline. J gave up 2 bases and V 6 bases, and 4 bases lay outside the gene matches. The CDR3 loop spans 14 amino acids. The CDR3 sequence: CASSEGGGNQPQHF. CDR3 in DNA: TGTGCCAGCTCCGAAGGGGGCGGCAATCAGCCCCAGCATTTT.

The gene calls are TRBV18 and TRBJ2-4; perhaps TRBD2 as D (6 bases). The germline gives CDR1 KGHSH, CDR2 LQKENI. The CDR3 has 16 residues. V lost 6 bases, J lost 7 bases, and 22 bases lay in between. The CDR3 sequence is CASSYRDSVVHNIQYF. CDR3 bases: TGTGCCAGCTCGTACCGGGACTCTGTGGTCCATAACATTCAGTACTTC.

J is TRBJ1-3 and V is TRBV2; D might be TRBD1 (5 bases). Trimming cost V 4 bases and J 0 bases, with 16 bases left between them. Germline V gives CDR1 SNHLY, CDR2 FYNNEI. This CDR3 is 17 amino acids long. The CDR3 DNA reads as TGTGCCAGCAGTGTCTCAACAGGAGTTTTCTCTGGAAACACCATATATTTT. Protein: CASSVSTGVFSGNTIYF.

The chain links TRBV30 to TRBJ2-5; the D is unclear. The CDR3 spans 13 residues. Per germline, CDR1 GTSNPN and CDR2 SVGIG (reference sequence). V was trimmed by 0 bases and J by 4 bases, leaving 9 bases between them. For the CDR3, the DNA is TGTGCCTGGAGTGTTAGACTGGTAGAGACCCAGTACTTC. It translates to CAWSVRLVETQYF.

The chain uses TRBV6-5 and TRBJ2-1; D is perhaps TRBD2 (6 bases). This CDR3 has 15 amino acids. Germline lookup yields CDR1 MNHEY and CDR2 SVGAGI. V lost 2 bases to trimming and J lost 5 bases, with 13 bases between them. For the CDR3, the DNA is TGTGCCAGCAGTTACGGGTCGGGGGTCAACAATGAGCAGTTCTTC. It yields the protein CASSYGSGVNNEQFF.

This rearrangement joins TRBV9 to TRBJ2-2; 12 bases line up with TRBD2. Trimming cost V 4 bases and J 6 bases; bases outside gene matches: 4. Germline V gene lookup returns CDR1 SGDLS and CDR2 YYNGEE. The CDR3 is 15 amino acids. The chain's CDR3 is CASSRTSGVSGELFF. For the CDR3, the DNA is TGTGCCAGCAGCCGGACTAGCGGGGTCTCCGGGGAGCTGTTTTTT.

This rearrangement joins TRBV2 to TRBJ1-1; a weak D match, TRBD1 (5 bases). CDR1 SNHLY and CDR2 FYNNEI come from the germline V gene. V lost 6 bases to trimming and J lost 1 base, with 15 bases between them. CDR3 size: 15 residues. The CDR3 spells CASRKRGIGNTEAFF. DNA for the CDR3: TGTGCCAGCAGGAAAAGGGGTATAGGGAACACTGAAGCTTTCTTT.

This chain joins TRBV7-2 and TRBJ2-5; 10 positions agree with TRBD2. The CDR3 spans 18 residues. CDR1 and CDR2 (germline): SGHTA, FQGNSA. After removal of 0 bases from V and 0 bases from J, the junction contained 7 bases not matched to a gene. CDR3 loop: CASSLALAGVLYQETQYF. In nucleotides, the CDR3 is TGTGCCAGCAGCTTAGCCCTAGCGGGGGTTTTGTACCAAGAGACCCAGTACTTC.

This sequence joins TRBV6-1 and TRBJ1-2; D may be TRBD1 (5 bases). This CDR3 spans 16 amino acids. The germline V gene has CDR1 MNHNS and CDR2 SASEGT. The germline V and J ends were trimmed by 0 bases and 7 bases, with 18 bases remaining between them. In DNA form, the CDR3 reads TGTGCCAGCAGTGAAGCGAGACGGGGGGTCGGGGGTGGCTACACCTTC. This encodes CASSEARRGVGGGYTF.

J is TRBJ1-5 and V is TRBV6-6; TRBD1 might be the D (5 bases). Germline assignment: CDR1 MNHNY and CDR2 SVGAGI (reference sequence). Trimming stripped 6 bases from V and 2 bases from J, with 14 bases between. The CDR3 has 15 residues. The CDR3 DNA is TGTGCCAGCAGCCCGGACAATAAGGGCAATCAGCCCCAGCATTTT. It encodes CASSPDNKGNQPQHF.

The CDR3 DNA reads TGTGCCAGCAGCTTGAGGAACAGTTATCTTCCCTACGAGCAGTACTTC. Its translation: CASSLRNSYLPYEQYF. The V and J genes are TRBV5-4 and TRBJ2-7; D not resolved. The germline V and J ends were trimmed by 1 base and 2 bases, with 16 bases remaining between them. Germline assignment: CDR1 SGHNT and CDR2 YYREEE (reference sequence). This CDR3 has 16 residues.

The chain joins TRBV5-1 to TRBJ2-1; 10 nucleotides line up with TRBD1. Trimming cost V 4 bases and J 8 bases; bases outside gene matches: 9. The germline V gene encodes CDR1 SGHRS and CDR2 YFSETQ. The CDR3 runs 15 residues. As DNA, the CDR3 is TGCGCCAGCAGCCTCGGGACAGGGGTTGTGTATGAGCAGTTCTTC. Encoded protein: CASSLGTGVVYEQFF.

The rearrangement joins TRBV7-9 to TRBJ2-3; maybe TRBD1 (6 bases). Germline assignment: CDR1 SEHNR and CDR2 FQNEAQ (reference sequence). This CDR3 has 14 amino acids. Trimming cost V 5 bases and J 2 bases, with 11 bases left between them. The DNA of the CDR3 is TGTGCCAGCAGCCTAGGACAGATCACAGATACGCAGTATTTT. Translating it yields CASSLGQITDTQYF.

The V call is TRBV19, the J call TRBJ1-5; D might be TRBD1 (6 bases). CDR1 LNHDA and CDR2 SQIVND come from the germline V gene (reference sequence). V lost 5 bases and J lost 4, with 18 bases in between. The CDR3 is 16 residues long. The CDR3 DNA is TGTGCCAGTAGTGGAACAGGGCCTGGTATGAATCAGCCCCAGCATTTT. Translating gives CASSGTGPGMNQPQHF.

The chain employs TRBV5-4 and TRBJ2-7; TRBD2 is a possible D gene (6 bases). Germline CDR1 is SGHNT and CDR2 is YYREEE (reference sequence). V was clipped by 4 bases and J by 2 bases, with 22 bases between them. The CDR3 is 17 residues long. Here the CDR3 DNA reads TGTGCCAGCAGCCAATTAAATACCGGGACTGGGACCTACGAGCAGTACTTC. This gives the protein CASSQLNTGTGTYEQYF.

The chain joins TRBV15 to TRBJ1-2; D may be TRBD1 (6 bases). Between the trimmed V and J ends, which lost 1 base and 9 bases, there was a span of 21 bases. CDR1 and CDR2 from the germline V gene are LNHNV and YYDKDF (reference sequence). The CDR3 extends over 16 amino acids. Here the CDR3 reads CATSRVWTEQWRSYTF. The CDR3 DNA reads as TGTGCCACCAGCAGAGTTTGGACAGAACAGTGGAGGAGCTACACCTTC.

V and J are TRBV19 and TRBJ2-3; weak D call: TRBD2 (5 bases). The CDR3 loop spans 12 amino acids. Germline values: CDR1 LNHDA, CDR2 SQIVND (reference sequence). The V end was cut by 6 bases, the J end by 5 bases, with 9 bases between. The CDR3 DNA is TGTGCCAGTAGCCAAGCGGTAGATACGCAGTATTTT. Its translation: CASSQAVDTQYF.

The gene calls are TRBV19 and TRBJ2-3; 7 bases are shared with TRBD2. The V gene end was trimmed by 5 bases and the J gene end by 6 bases; junction bases not matched to a gene: 8. This CDR3 comprises 14 residues. Germline V lookup: CDR1 LNHDA, CDR2 SQIVND (reference sequence). CDR3 bases: TGTGCCAGTAGTGTTCGGGGGGAGGAGGATACGCAGTATTTT. It specifies CASSVRGEEDTQYF.

The chain links TRBV5-1 to TRBJ2-3; D unclear. Between the trimmed V and J ends, which lost 3 bases and 2 bases, there was a span of 16 bases. The germline CDR1 and CDR2 sequences are SGHRS and YFSETQ. There are 16 residues in the CDR3. The chain's CDR3 is CASSSRLRVNTDTQYF. The CDR3 nucleotides are TGCGCCAGCAGCTCCCGACTTCGAGTAAACACAGATACGCAGTATTTT. The whole variable domain, filled in from reference TRBV5-1 and TRBJ2-3, reads KAGVTQTPRYLIKTRGQQVTLSCSPISGHRSVSWYQQTPGQGLQFLFEYFSETQRNKGNFPGRFSGRQFSNSRSEMNVSTLELGDSALYLCASSSRLRVNTDTQYFGPGTRLTVL.